The present TCR beta chain was sequenced within a study of T cells in Graves' hyperthyroidism and ophthalmopathy. Study information: At initial diagnosis, before any treatment had begun, peripheral blood was obtained.

Notes on the study in general: Ophthalmopathy cases were set apart from stable hyperthyroidism by a 13 V-J model. Most thyroid clonotypes with frequency above 0.001 were detected in blood.

In this sample, this clonotype turned up many times. Its antigen remains unidentified. Newly diagnosed hyperthyroidism, duration under 2 months, in patients aged 18 to 65. The CDR3 totals 15 residues. CDR1 and CDR2 from the germline V gene are SNHLY and FYNNEI. Germline trimming cut 11 bases from V and 6 bases from J; bases unmatched to any gene: 18. Template material for amplifying TCR beta CDR3 regions consisted of RNA transcripts. HTBI primers were the set used in a first-round RT-PCR of the TCR CDR3. Each CDR3 protein is one row after TCRdb ran MiXCR on the multiplex PCR reads. The sample holds 600,000 to 900,000 distinct CDR3 sequences, about a sixth seen once.

This sequence was found in a man between 18 and 29 years old with Graves' hyperthyroidism. Sequenced: blood. The V and J genes are TRBV2 and TRBJ2-7; 8 bases match TRBD2. In nucleotides, the CDR3 is TGTGCCGGCCACAGTCCCACTAGCGGCCCCCTCGAGCAGTACTTC. It yields the protein CAGHSPTSGPLEQYF.